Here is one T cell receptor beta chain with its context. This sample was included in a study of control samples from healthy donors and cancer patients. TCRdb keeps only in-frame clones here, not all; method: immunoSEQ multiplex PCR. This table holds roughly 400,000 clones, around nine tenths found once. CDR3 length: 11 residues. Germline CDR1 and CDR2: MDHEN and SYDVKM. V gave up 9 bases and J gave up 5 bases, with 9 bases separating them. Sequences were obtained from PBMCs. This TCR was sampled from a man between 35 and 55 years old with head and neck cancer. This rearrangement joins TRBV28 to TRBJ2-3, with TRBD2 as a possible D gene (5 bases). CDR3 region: CASHEGDTQYF. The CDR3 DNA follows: TGTGCCAGTCATGAGGGAGATACGCAGTATTTT.